The present entry profiles one T cell receptor (beta chain) with its context. Its specificity is unknown. This sample stems from a study of brain T cells in children with intractable seizures. Notes on the study in general: Pre- and post-surgery blood differed in depth, so pre-surgery absences may be undersampling.

Indicated time point: blood from clinic visit 5 months post-surgery; TSC patient then seizure free. The sequenced cases were selected for having the highest brain T cell transcript signatures. Germline V gives CDR1 SGHTS, CDR2 YDEGEE. The CDR3 loop spans 14 amino acids. Losses at the gene ends were 1 base for V and 12 bases for J; bases not matched to a gene: 7. Data came from immunoSEQ multiplex PCR; TCRdb stores just in-frame clones and leaves some out. The sample lists 300,000 to 400,000 clones; over 90% were seen once. The sequence was obtained from a boy under three years old with tuberous sclerosis and intractable seizures. The V call is TRBV5-8, the J call TRBJ2-1; TRBD2 matches 10 bases. The starting material was peripheral blood, obtained more than 4 months after surgery. The CDR3 bases are TGTGCCAGCAGCTTGTCCGGGACTAGCGTTGGGCAGTTCTTC. It codes for CASSLSGTSVGQFF.